These 2 T cell receptor beta chains originate from one sample sequenced in a study of blood T cell repertoires in COVID-19. Clones were sequenced by immunoSEQ multiplex PCR, and TCRdb holds only the in-frame ones, with some missing. The table includes around 230,000 clones, approximately 86% detected once. The sequenced sample was PBMCs or T cells enriched from blood (not recorded which). The origin of the receptors is a woman in her thirties or forties with acute COVID-19.

The rearrangement links TRBV5-5 to TRBJ1-5; 11 bases fit TRBD1. The V gene end was trimmed by 0 bases and the J gene end by 6 bases; junction bases not matched to a gene: 2. The CDR3 is 15 residues long. Germline CDR1 and CDR2: SGHKS and YYEKEE (reference sequence). CDR3 coding DNA: TGTGCCAGCAGCTTGGGGACAGGGGGCTTTCAGCCCCAGCATTTT. Its protein is CASSLGTGGFQPQHF.

The chain recombines TRBV13 with TRBJ1-3, with 7 positions matching TRBD1. The V segment lost 6 bases and the J segment 2 bases; nucleotides outside the gene matches: 4. This CDR3 is built from 14 residues. CDR1 and CDR2 (germline): PRHDT, FYEKMQ (reference sequence). CDR3 nucleotide sequence: TGTGCCAGCAGTTTCAGGGGGACTGGAAACACCATATATTTT. Translation gives CASSFRGTGNTIYF.